Below, 23 T cell receptor beta chains from the same sample are listed, as sequenced in a study of T cells of healthy individuals. Via MiXCR, TCRdb re-called the 5' RACE reads, giving one row per CDR3 protein. The table records 60,000 to 80,000 distinct CDR3 sequences, roughly 16% of them present only once. The source is a human donor in good health.

This clonotype has a handful of counts. The V call is TRBV3-1, the J call TRBJ2-1, with a tentative D call TRBD1 (5 bases). The length of the CDR3 is 16 residues. Trimming stripped 3 bases from V and 12 bases from J, with 24 bases between. The V gene's germline CDR1 is LGHDT and CDR2 YNNKEL (reference sequence). CDR3 bases: TGTGCCAGCAGCCACGGACACTCAAGGGGAAGGGGCGGGCAGTTCTTC. It encodes CASSHGHSRGRGGQFF.

This clonotype has at least ten counts. The chain couples TRBV10-2 to TRBJ2-1; D gene uncertain. Germline-derived CDR1 and CDR2 are WSHSY and SAAADI. CDR3 size: 12 residues. V was trimmed by 2 bases and J by 7 bases, leaving 6 bases between them. The DNA for the CDR3 is TGCGCCAGCAGTGAGCTTACGAATGAGCAGTTCTTC. It translates to CASSELTNEQFF.

The chain is built from TRBV7-9 and TRBJ2-1, with D uncertain. This CDR3 contains 15 residues. The germline CDR1 and CDR2 sequences are SEHNR and FQNEAQ (reference sequence). V dropped 2 bases and J dropped 7 bases, with 15 bases sitting between them. The CDR3, as DNA: TGTGCCAGCAGCTTATCCGGGCCCGGCACGAATGAGCAGTTCTTC. Its protein is CASSLSGPGTNEQFF.

Many counts were recorded for this clonotype. This chain connects TRBV19 to TRBJ1-1; the match to TRBD1 covers 9 bases. Germline CDR1 reads LNHDA; CDR2 reads SQIVND (reference sequence). The J segment lost 4 bases and the V segment lost 4 bases, leaving 4 bases of the junction unmatched. The length of the CDR3 is 14 residues. This chain's CDR3 is CASSRGQGGTEAFF. CDR3 sequence (DNA): TGTGCCAGTAGTAGGGGACAGGGTGGCACTGAAGCTTTCTTT.

In this sample, this clonotype turned up a few times. The rearrangement joins TRBV7-8 to TRBJ2-2; D gene unclear. The V gene lost 8 bases and the J gene lost 3 bases, with 13 bases spanning the gap. CDR3 length equals 14 residues. Per germline, CDR1 SGHVS and CDR2 FQNEAQ. CDR3 amino acids: CASLVTEYTGELFF. CDR3 nucleotide sequence: TGTGCCAGCCTAGTTACGGAGTACACCGGGGAGCTGTTTTTT.

The rearrangement links TRBV6-5 to TRBJ2-3; 7 bases are shared with TRBD1. CDR3 length: 14 residues. Germline CDR1 is MNHEY and CDR2 is SVGAGI. V dropped 5 bases and J dropped 1; count of bases not matched to a gene: 3. The CDR3 sequence is CASSPGTGTDTQYF. DNA for the CDR3: TGTGCCAGCAGTCCAGGGACAGGCACAGATACGCAGTATTTT.

This clonotype was detected a few times. This rearrangement joins TRBV12-3 or TRBV12-4 to TRBJ2-1; TRBD2 agrees at 8 bases. J gave up 2 bases and V 1 base, and 4 bases lay outside the gene matches. The CDR3 runs 16 residues. In DNA form, the CDR3 reads TGTGCCAGCAGTTTAGTCCTAGCGGGCCCCTACAATGAGCAGTTCTTC. Residues: CASSLVLAGPYNEQFF.

There are many counts of this clonotype. This chain uses TRBV10-3 with TRBJ2-3; 12 nucleotides agree with TRBD2. This CDR3 contains 15 residues. Germline V lookup: CDR1 ENHRY, CDR2 SYGVKD. V gave up 0 bases and J gave up 6 bases; unmatched junction bases: 1. CDR3 amino acids: CAISESLAGGDTQYF. In nucleotides, the CDR3 is TGTGCCATCAGTGAGTCGCTAGCGGGAGGGGATACGCAGTATTTT.

This clonotype is labeled medium-sized (0.01 to 0.1%). V usage is TRBV12-3 or TRBV12-4 and J usage is TRBJ1-1; D remains unclear. The CDR3 loop spans 15 amino acids. V was cut by 8 bases and J by 0 bases, with 16 bases left in between. The CDR3 nucleotides are TGTGCCAGCTCTTTTGGGAGGGTCCTGAACACTGAAGCTTTCTTT. Protein: CASSFGRVLNTEAFF.

This chain joins TRBV28 and TRBJ2-2; a weak D match, TRBD2 (6 bases). Between the trimmed V and J ends, which lost 6 bases and 1 base, there was a span of 9 bases. Germline V lookup: CDR1 MDHEN, CDR2 SYDVKM. This CDR3 contains 14 residues. The CDR3 loop is CASRHGGNTGELFF. The CDR3 DNA is TGTGCCAGCAGGCACGGGGGGAACACCGGGGAGCTGTTTTTT.

There are a few counts of this clonotype. The V and J genes are TRBV9 and TRBJ1-3, with TRBD1 identical over 9 bases. J was trimmed by 3 bases and V by 3 bases; bases with no gene match: 7. Germline V CDR1 and CDR2: SGDLS, YYNGEE. The CDR3 has 16 amino acids. The CDR3: CASSGSQGAGGNTIYF. CDR3 nucleotides: TGTGCCAGCAGCGGATCACAGGGGGCCGGTGGAAACACCATATATTTT.

This clonotype was detected only a few times. The rearrangement links TRBV12-3 or TRBV12-4 to TRBJ2-3, with no clear D. The CDR3 has 13 amino acids. V was trimmed by 2 bases and J by 6 bases, leaving 9 bases between them. As DNA, the CDR3 is TGTGCCAGCAGTTTACGGGCTTCGGATACGCAGTATTTT. The encoded protein is CASSLRASDTQYF.

The chain combines TRBV27 with TRBJ2-3, with 16 bases fitting TRBD2. Looked up from germline, CDR1 is MNHEY and CDR2 is SMNVEV (reference sequence). The CDR3 extends over 17 amino acids. Trimming took 2 bases from V and 8 from J; bases not matched to a gene: 7. The CDR3 DNA reads TGTGCCAGCAGTTTACAGGGACTAGCGGGGGGGGCGGCTACGCAGTATTTT. Translation: CASSLQGLAGGAATQYF.

This clonotype was observed a single time. The CDR3 here is CASSRTSGIGDEQFF. CDR3 DNA sequence: TGCGCCAGCAGCCGTACTAGCGGGATAGGGGATGAGCAGTTCTTC. The J gene is TRBJ2-1, the V gene TRBV4-1, with 10 nucleotides matching TRBD2. There are 15 residues in the CDR3. J was trimmed by 8 bases and V by 4 bases; bases with no gene match: 8. From germline, CDR1 is MGHRA and CDR2 YSYEKL.

This chain connects TRBV6-5 to TRBJ2-5; the match to TRBD1 covers 9 bases. The ends lost 6 bases at V and 5 bases at J; junction bases unmatched: 4. Germline V gene data show CDR1 as MNHEY and CDR2 as SVGAGI. This CDR3 contains 13 residues. CDR3 amino acids: CASSTTGGETQYF. DNA for the CDR3: TGTGCCAGCAGCACGACAGGGGGGGAGACCCAGTACTTC.

This clonotype was picked up many times. V usage is TRBV4-1 and J usage is TRBJ1-5; D uncertain. The CDR3 has 14 residues. Germline CDR1 reads MGHRA; CDR2 reads YSYEKL. V lost 0 bases, J lost 7 bases, and 10 bases lay in between. CDR3 nucleotides: TGCGCCAGCAGCCAAGATCTAAGGAAACAGCCCCAGCATTTT. This sequence encodes CASSQDLRKQPQHF.

The sample holds a few counts of this clonotype. The junction departs from the called germline gene at one end, perhaps through a read error. The chain recombines TRBV20-1 with TRBJ2-7, with TRBD1 as a possible D gene (5 bases). Germline loops: CDR1 DFQATT, CDR2 SNEGSKA (reference sequence). This CDR3 is built from 9 residues. CDR3 protein: CRERPYQGF. DNA of the CDR3: TGCAGGGAGAGACCGTACCAGGGCTTC.

The V gene is TRBV27, the J gene TRBJ1-5; 8 bases agree with TRBD1. The CDR3 is made up of 18 amino acids. Germline trimming cut 6 bases from V and 3 bases from J; bases unmatched to any gene: 16. Germline CDR1 reads MNHEY; CDR2 reads SMNVEV (reference sequence). CDR3 nucleotides: TGTGCCAGCAGCCCCAGCGCGGGACAGGTTCGGTACAATCAGCCCCAGCATTTT. Protein product: CASSPSAGQVRYNQPQHF.

This clonotype has ten or more counts. This chain uses TRBV6-5 with TRBJ2-5; 12 nucleotides line up with TRBD2. The trim removed 7 bases at V and 6 bases at J, leaving 9 bases unmatched. The V gene's germline CDR1 is MNHEY and CDR2 SVGAGI. This CDR3 contains 15 residues. The CDR3 is CASTLETSGRKTQYF. The CDR3 DNA reads TGTGCCAGCACCCTGGAGACTAGCGGGAGAAAGACCCAGTACTTC.

CDR3 nucleotide sequence: TGTGCCACCAGTGACGGGAGGGCCTCGGGTGAGCAGTTCTTC. Amino acids: CATSDGRASGEQFF. This chain joins TRBV24-1 and TRBJ2-1; 8 bases match TRBD2. V dropped 4 bases and J dropped 9; count of bases not matched to a gene: 7. The CDR3 covers 14 residues. CDR1 and CDR2 from the germline V gene are KGHDR and SFDVKD.

The chain recombines TRBV4-3 with TRBJ2-1; a weak D match, TRBD2 (5 bases). The germline gives CDR1 LGHNA, CDR2 YSLEER. The CDR3 totals 16 residues. With 0 bases removed from V and 1 base from J, the gap between germline ends came to 10 bases. Here the CDR3 DNA reads TGCGCCAGCAGCCAAGAGTTTGCGGGTTCCTACAATGAGCAGTTCTTC. It is translated as CASSQEFAGSYNEQFF.

The rearrangement uses TRBV6-6 and TRBJ1-4; D remains unclear. The CDR3 is 14 residues long. Trimming left V 5 bases short and J 1 base short, with 8 bases between. Germline V lookup: CDR1 MNHNY, CDR2 SVGAGI (reference sequence). The CDR3 region has the DNA TGTGCCAGCAGTACGAAGCTAACTAATGAAAAACTGTTTTTT. It codes for CASSTKLTNEKLFF.

This clonotype was found many times. The chain uses TRBV7-2 and TRBJ2-7; 7 bases match TRBD1. CDR3 length: 14 residues. J was trimmed by 6 bases and V by 5 bases; bases with no gene match: 10. CDR1 and CDR2 from the germline V gene are SGHTA and FQGNSA. The CDR3 sequence: CASSPWTGASEQYF. DNA of the CDR3: TGTGCCAGCAGCCCGTGGACAGGCGCCTCCGAGCAGTACTTC. Using reference TRBV7-2 and TRBJ2-7 for the parts outside the CDR3, the full variable domain is GAGVSQSPSNKVTEKGKDVELRCDPISGHTALYWYRQSLGQGLEFLIYFQGNSAPDKSGLPSDRFSAERTGGSVSTLTIQRTQQEDSAVYLCASSPWTGASEQYFGPGTRLTVT.